A selection of T cell receptor beta chains follows, all from one sample in a study of T cells in Graves' hyperthyroidism and ophthalmopathy. TCRdb analysed the multiplex PCR reads with MiXCR anew, one entry per CDR3 protein. The sample contains more than 500,000 distinct CDR3 sequences, roughly 16% of which appear only once. The sequenced sample was blood. Receptor source: a woman between 25 and 40 years old with Graves' hyperthyroidism. CDR3s include the opening cysteine and the closing phenylalanine or tryptophan. A D gene is named only where the DNA matches it firmly. Only part of the rows carry a size: once, few, many, or a class if the clone is expanded.

D gene | J gene | clone size | V gene | CDR3 protein | CDR3 DNA
. | TRBJ2-7 | . | TRBV19 | CASKPGGGEQYF | TGTGCCAGTAAACCAGGAGGGGGCGAGCAGTACTTC
. | TRBJ1-2 | few | TRBV3-1 | CASSQDDRVYGYTF | TGTGCCAGCAGCCAGGACGATCGGGTCTATGGCTACACCTTC
. | TRBJ2-3 | many | TRBV3-1 | CASRNRARGTSTDTQYF | TGTGCCAGCAGGAACAGGGCCCGCGGGACTAGCACAGATACGCAGTATTTT
. | TRBJ2-5 | many | TRBV7-2 | CASSSRLDGTQYF | TGTGCCAGCAGCTCCCGACTAGATGGGACCCAGTACTTC
. | TRBJ1-5 | many | TRBV15 | CATSWGDGQPQHF | TGTGCCACCAGTTGGGGGGATGGACAGCCCCAGCATTTT
. | TRBJ1-5 | many | TRBV12-3/TRBV12-4 | CASSRQEGLAQPQHF | TGTGCCAGCAGTCGACAGGAGGGGTTAGCGCAGCCCCAGCATTTT
TRBD2 | TRBJ2-1 | many | TRBV11-2 | CASSSMGLADNEQFF | TGTGCCAGCAGCTCGATGGGACTAGCGGACAATGAGCAGTTCTTC
. | TRBJ1-1 | . | TRBV19 | CASSGGLNTEAFF | TGTGCCAGTTCGGGGGGATTGAACACTGAAGCTTTCTTT
. | TRBJ2-3 | many | TRBV20-1 | CSAEGTDTQYF | TGCAGTGCTGAGGGCACAGATACGCAGTATTTT
TRBD2 | TRBJ2-3 | many | TRBV7-2 | CASSPLTLAADTQYF | TGTGCCAGCAGCCCACTTACCCTAGCGGCAGATACGCAGTATTTT
TRBD2 | TRBJ2-2 | . | TRBV28 | CASSSEGPGGRGYTGELFF | TGTGCCAGCAGTTCAGAGGGTCCGGGCGGGAGGGGCTACACCGGGGAGCTGTTTTTT
. | TRBJ1-1 | many | TRBV30 | CAWSGGGDTEAFF | TGTGCCTGGAGTGGCGGAGGGGACACTGAAGCTTTCTTT
. | TRBJ1-2 | many | TRBV5-1 | CASSRDRSYGYTF | TGCGCCAGCAGCCGCGACAGAAGCTATGGCTACACCTTC
. | TRBJ2-7 | many | TRBV20-1 | CSAPDSHLNEQYF | TGCAGTGCTCCTGACTCTCACCTTAACGAGCAGTACTTC
. | TRBJ2-1 | few | TRBV30 | CAWTVYNEQFF | TGTGCCTGGACGGTTTACAATGAGCAGTTCTTC
. | TRBJ2-7 | many | TRBV7-2 | CASSLQGEGTYEQYF | TGTGCCAGCAGCTTACAAGGGGAAGGCACCTACGAGCAGTACTTC
. | TRBJ1-4 | . | TRBV20-1 | CSALKVEKLFF | TGCAGTGCTTTGAAGGTCGAAAAACTGTTTTTT
. | TRBJ2-1 | few | TRBV9 | CASSVGDRENEQFF | TGTGCCAGCAGCGTAGGGGACCGAGAAAATGAGCAGTTCTTC
TRBD1 | TRBJ2-2 | few | TRBV5-6 | CASSIRGQGRTGELFF | TGTGCCAGCAGCATCCGAGGACAGGGCCGCACCGGGGAGCTGTTTTTT
. | TRBJ2-2 | many | TRBV5-1 | CASSLDVAENTGELFF | TGCGCCAGCAGCTTGGATGTAGCGGAGAACACCGGGGAGCTGTTTTTT
. | TRBJ1-4 | few | TRBV28 | CASGLQGSSASTNEKLFF | TGTGCCAGCGGGCTACAGGGCTCCTCAGCGTCAACTAATGAAAAACTGTTTTTT
. | TRBJ2-7 | few | TRBV6-2/TRBV6-3 | CASSILGTVTYEQYF | TGTGCCAGCAGCATCCTCGGGACGGTGACCTACGAGCAGTACTTC
. | TRBJ1-3 | . | TRBV14 | CASSQVSVGNTIYF | TGTGCCAGCAGCCAAGTCAGCGTTGGAAACACCATATATTTT
TRBD1 | TRBJ1-2 | . | TRBV20-1 | CSARNAGGYGYTF | TGCAGTGCTAGGAACGCAGGGGGGTATGGCTACACCTTC
. | TRBJ2-2 | many | TRBV24-1 | CATRGRLSEGGELFF | TGTGCCACCAGGGGACGATTGTCGGAGGGCGGGGAGCTGTTTTTT
TRBD1 | TRBJ1-4 | many | TRBV11-2 | CASSLGTDRAGSYEKLFF | TGTGCCAGCAGCCTTGGTACGGACAGGGCGGGTAGCTATGAAAAACTGTTTTTT
TRBD2 | TRBJ2-5 | few | TRBV12-3/TRBV12-4 | CASSPMRGFQETQYF | TGTGCCAGCAGTCCGATGCGGGGGTTTCAAGAGACCCAGTACTTC
. | TRBJ1-5 | few | TRBV20-1 | CSANVGPHQPQHF | TGCAGTGCTAACGTAGGACCCCATCAGCCCCAGCATTTT
TRBD2 | TRBJ2-3 | many | TRBV11-2 | CASSGTSGRGADTQYF | TGTGCCAGCAGCGGGACTAGCGGGAGAGGCGCGGATACGCAGTATTTT
. | TRBJ1-5 | many | TRBV28 | CASREQQGNQPQHF | TGTGCCAGCAGGGAACAACAGGGCAATCAGCCCCAGCATTTT
. | TRBJ2-7 | many | TRBV10-3 | CAIGGRRSYEQYF | TGTGCCATCGGGGGCCGACGCTCCTACGAGCAGTACTTC
. | TRBJ1-2 | . | TRBV6-1 | CASSPPRTASYGYTF | TGTGCCAGCAGTCCGCCTCGGACAGCCAGCTATGGCTACACCTTC
TRBD1 | TRBJ1-2 | few | TRBV25-1 | CASSGQVYGYTF | TGTGCCAGCTCGGGACAGGTCTATGGCTACACCTTC
TRBD2 | TRBJ2-7 | . | TRBV27 | CASSLSSGGYEQYF | TGTGCCAGCAGTTTGTCTAGCGGGGGCTACGAGCAGTACTTC
. | TRBJ2-5 | few | TRBV5-1 | CASSLDRVEETQYF | TGCGCCAGCAGCTTGGACAGGGTGGAAGAGACCCAGTACTTC
TRBD2 | TRBJ2-1 | many | TRBV15 | CATTASGKSSYNEQFF | TGTGCCACCACTGCTAGCGGGAAGAGCTCCTACAATGAGCAGTTCTTC
TRBD1 | TRBJ2-7 | many | TRBV15 | CATSPMPGSTGGIYEQYF | TGTGCCACCAGTCCGATGCCGGGGTCGACAGGGGGCATCTACGAGCAGTACTTC
. | TRBJ2-1 | . | TRBV28 | CATSGQNEQFF | TGTGCCACCTCCGGCCAGAATGAGCAGTTCTTC